The clone carrying this TCR beta chain has a count of ten or more. The antigen remains undetermined. Patients showing uncontrolled infection, other autoimmune disease, pregnancy or lactation were ineligible. This specimen comes from a study of T cells in Graves' hyperthyroidism and ophthalmopathy. On the study more broadly: Before any treatment, at initial diagnosis, peripheral blood was collected.

Using RNA transcripts as the source, TCR beta CDR3 regions were amplified. The HTBI set primed first-round TCR CDR3 RT-PCR. One entry per CDR3 protein, called by TCRdb with MiXCR from the multiplex PCR reads. The sample holds roughly 500,000 distinct CDR3 sequences, around 13% seen once. This CDR3 has 15 residues. Germline loops: CDR1 SGHNT, CDR2 YYREEE (reference sequence). V gave up 2 bases and J gave up 1 base; unmatched junction bases: 2. Regarding the study as a whole: Ophthalmopathy stood apart from stable hyperthyroidism in a 13 V-J model.

The sequenced sample was blood. The chain links TRBV5-4 to TRBJ2-1; 8 bases agree with TRBD1. The sequence was collected from a woman aged 25 to 39 with Graves' hyperthyroidism that later progressed to Graves' ophthalmopathy. CDR3 DNA sequence: TGTGCCAGCAGCTTAGACAGGGGTTCCTACAATGAGCAGTTCTTC. Its translation: CASSLDRGSYNEQFF. The entire variable domain, with the rest obtained from reference TRBV5-4 and TRBJ2-1, is as follows: ETGVTQSPTHLIKTRGQQVTLRCSSQSGHNTVSWYQQALGQGPQFIFQYYREEENGRGNFPPRFSGLQFPNYSSELNVNALELDDSALYLCASSLDRGSYNEQFFGPGTRLTVL.